This TCR beta chain was profiled in a study of shared clonotypes between healthy human individuals. Produced via immunoSEQ multiplex PCR; TCRdb's table is partial and in-frame only. The profile shows over a million clones, more than 95% of them singletons. Trimming removed 1 base from V and 5 bases from J, with 14 bases in between. The V gene's germline CDR1 is GTSNPN and CDR2 SVGIG (reference sequence). CDR3 length: 14 residues. This clonotype originated in a man aged 25-45 years in good health. The sequenced material came from naive CD4+ T cells sorted from blood. This sample's subset: CD45RA+ positively selected. The chain employs TRBV30 and TRBJ2-5, with D perhaps TRBD2 (6 bases). CDR3 residues: CAWSGLRRAETQYF. The CDR3 bases are TGTGCCTGGAGTGGGCTAAGGAGGGCGGAGACCCAGTACTTC.